This T cell receptor beta chain was retrieved from a study of blood T cell repertoires in COVID-19. Looking at the study overall: Sites in the United States, Italy and Spain provided acute and convalescent COVID-19 samples.

Clones were sequenced by immunoSEQ multiplex PCR, and TCRdb holds only the in-frame ones, with some missing. This table holds 50,000 to 55,000 clones, 70% to 90% found once. This CDR3 is 14 amino acids long. V lost 5 bases and J 2 bases, leaving 12 bases between the germline ends. The germline V gene has CDR1 LGHNA and CDR2 YNFKEQ. The sequenced material came from peripheral blood. The V and J genes are TRBV4-2 and TRBJ2-5; weak D call: TRBD1 (6 bases). This TCR derives from an elderly man with acute or convalescent COVID-19. The CDR3 here is CASSSDRTQETQYF. CDR3 coding DNA: TGTGCCAGCAGCTCTGACAGGACGCAAGAGACCCAGTACTTC.